This T cell receptor (beta chain) comes out of a study of beta chain features in type 1 diabetes. This CDR3 is built from 16 residues. Germline CDR1 is SGHRS and CDR2 is YFSETQ. The trim removed 4 bases at V and 2 bases at J, leaving 6 bases unmatched. TCRB transcripts that were expressed got sequenced, as all of the isolated RNA had been reverse transcribed. The protocol was immunoSEQ multiplex PCR, while the TCRdb copy is restricted to in-frame clones and leaves out a portion. Of 100,000 to 150,000 clones listed, about 18% were seen once; the top ten hold 2.6%. Study-level findings and limits: Shorter TCRB CDR3s, moderately but significantly so, marked every one of the four CD4+ subsets in Type 1 diabetes patients.

This clone was picked up a small number of times. Its specificity is unknown. Sequences were obtained from central memory CD4+ T cells from blood. The origin of this receptor is a man aged 18 to 30 with type 1 diabetes. The chain couples TRBV5-1 to TRBJ2-3, with 11 positions matching TRBD2. In DNA form, the CDR3 reads TGCGCCAGCAGCCACGGGACTAGCGGATCCACAGATACGCAGTATTTT. Amino acid sequence: CASSHGTSGSTDTQYF.